A single sample gave rise to the 8 T cell receptor beta chains below, sequenced in a study of post-analysis software for immune sequencing data (dated by TCRdb to between 2015 and 2016). No antigen has been identified for these receptors. Points the paper makes about the study in general: Significantly higher frequencies in patients than in controls were found for about five TRBV segments, including TRBV5-6, TRBV5-1 and TRBV20-1.

Preparation of the library involved PCR. The run used an Illumina HiSeq 2500. To reduce PCR and sequencing biases, unique molecular identifiers were built into the TCR beta cDNA libraries. TCRdb trimmed public reads at Q25 via fastp, called clones via MiXCR and kept in-frame beta chains. Identical CDR3 protein sequences are pooled into one entry, listed with their most common genes and DNA. A total of 650,000 to 850,000 distinct CDR3 sequences appear in this sample, more than 45% of them only once. Jointly, the top ten make up roughly 5% of the sample. Sequencing input: blood. These receptors originate from a girl aged 5-17 years with multiple sclerosis.

The chain links TRBV24-1 to TRBJ2-3, with 14 bases matching TRBD2. The ends lost 5 bases at V and 1 base at J; junction bases unmatched: 7. This CDR3 has 18 residues. Germline assignment: CDR1 KGHDR and CDR2 SFDVKD. The CDR3 DNA follows: TGTGCCACCAGTGCAGGGACTAGCGGGAGCATCGGCACAGATACGCAGTATTTT. Translation gives CATSAGTSGSIGTDTQYF.

This sequence joins TRBV9 and TRBJ2-1; perhaps D is TRBD1 or TRBD2 (5 bases each). Germline CDR1 and CDR2: SGDLS and YYNGEE. Trimming removed 0 bases at V and 5 bases at J, with 12 bases between. This CDR3 comprises 15 residues. CDR3 in DNA: TGTGCCAGCAGCGTAGTGGGACGGGCAGACAATGAGCAGTTCTTC. This sequence encodes CASSVVGRADNEQFF.

This chain connects TRBV6-1 to TRBJ2-6; D possibly corresponds to TRBD2 (5 bases). The CDR3 extends over 17 amino acids. Germline V gene data show CDR1 as MNHNS and CDR2 as SASEGT. Trimming removed 7 bases at V and 4 bases at J, with 20 bases between. The CDR3 sequence: CASMRAPSSSGANVLTF. CDR3 in DNA: TGTGCCAGCATGAGGGCACCGTCTAGCTCCGGGGCCAACGTCCTGACTTTC.

V usage is TRBV7-2 and J usage is TRBJ2-3, with 9 positions matching TRBD2. Germline CDR1 SGHTA, CDR2 FQGNSA. This CDR3 spans 16 amino acids. Trimming took 4 bases from V and 10 from J; bases not matched to a gene: 15. CDR3 sequence: CASSSSSGIFIWAQYF. In DNA form, the CDR3 reads TGTGCCAGCAGCTCCTCTAGCGGGATCTTCATCTGGGCGCAGTATTTT. Looking up the rest from reference TRBV7-2 and TRBJ2-3 gives the full variable domain: GAGVSQSPSNKVTEKGKDVELRCDPISGHTALYWYRQSLGQGLEFLIYFQGNSAPDKSGLPSDRFSAERTGGSVSTLTIQRTQQEDSAVYLCASSSSSGIFIWAQYFGPGTRLTVL.

V is TRBV4-1 and J is TRBJ2-3, with D unclear. This CDR3 is built from 16 residues. CDR1 is MGHRA and CDR2 is YSYEKL in the germline V gene. V was shortened by 2 bases and J by 3 bases, with 15 bases between the two germline ends. The CDR3 protein is CASSQNPSTRTDTQYF. The CDR3 nucleotides read TGCGCCAGCAGCCAAAACCCATCTACGAGAACAGATACGCAGTATTTT.

The chain uses TRBV20-1 and TRBJ2-3, with TRBD2 matching 9 bases. J was trimmed by 2 bases and V by 4 bases; bases with no gene match: 4. The CDR3 contains 14 residues. CDR1 is DFQATT, CDR2 SNEGSKA, per germline (reference sequence). The CDR3 sequence is CSAISGSITDTQYF. The DNA of the CDR3 is TGCAGTGCTATTAGCGGGAGTATCACAGATACGCAGTATTTT.

Remarks on this clonotype: Sequence at one end of the junction differs from germline and may be a read error. This chain uses TRBV14 with TRBJ2-4, with D unresolved. This CDR3 region has 15 residues. The germline gives CDR1 SGHDN, CDR2 FVKESK. DNA of the CDR3: TGTGCCAGCAGCCCCGAAGGGAAGGCCAAAAACATTCAGTGCTTC. Its translation is CASSPEGKAKNIQCF.

This chain connects TRBV27 to TRBJ2-1; 8 bases align to TRBD1. Germline lookup yields CDR1 MNHEY and CDR2 SMNVEV (reference sequence). V lost 5 bases, J lost 2 bases, and 5 bases stayed unmatched. The CDR3 runs to 15 residues. CDR3 protein: CASSLSGQAYNEQFF. The CDR3 nucleotides are TGTGCCAGCAGTCTCTCGGGACAGGCCTACAATGAGCAGTTCTTC.